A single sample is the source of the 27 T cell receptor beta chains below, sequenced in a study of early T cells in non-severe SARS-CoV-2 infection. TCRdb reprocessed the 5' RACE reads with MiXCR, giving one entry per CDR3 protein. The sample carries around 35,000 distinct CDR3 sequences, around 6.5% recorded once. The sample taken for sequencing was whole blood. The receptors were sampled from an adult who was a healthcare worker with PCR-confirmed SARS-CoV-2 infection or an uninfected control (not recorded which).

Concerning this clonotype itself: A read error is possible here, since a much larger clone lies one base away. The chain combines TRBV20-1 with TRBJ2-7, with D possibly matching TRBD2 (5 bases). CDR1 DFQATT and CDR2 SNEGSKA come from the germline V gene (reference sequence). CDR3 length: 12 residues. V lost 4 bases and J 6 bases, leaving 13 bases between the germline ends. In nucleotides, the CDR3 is TGCAGTGCTAAAGGACTCACCTGCGAGCAGTACTTC. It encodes CSAKGLTCEQYF.

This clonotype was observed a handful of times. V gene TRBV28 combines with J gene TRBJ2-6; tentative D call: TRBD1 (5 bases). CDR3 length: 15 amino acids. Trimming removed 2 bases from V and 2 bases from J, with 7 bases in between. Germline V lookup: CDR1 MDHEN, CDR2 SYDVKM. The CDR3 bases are TGTGCCAGCAGTTTAGAAGGGGCTGGGGCCAACGTCCTGACTTTC. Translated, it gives CASSLEGAGANVLTF.

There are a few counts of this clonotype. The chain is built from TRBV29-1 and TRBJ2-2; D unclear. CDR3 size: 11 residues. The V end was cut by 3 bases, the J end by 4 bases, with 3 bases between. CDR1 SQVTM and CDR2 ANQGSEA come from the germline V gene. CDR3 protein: CSVDATGELFF. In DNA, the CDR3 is TGCAGCGTTGACGCCACCGGGGAGCTGTTTTTT.

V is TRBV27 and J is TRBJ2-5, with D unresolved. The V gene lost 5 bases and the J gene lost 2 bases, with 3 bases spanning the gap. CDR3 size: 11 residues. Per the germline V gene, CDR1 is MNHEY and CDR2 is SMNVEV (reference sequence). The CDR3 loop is CASSDQETQYF. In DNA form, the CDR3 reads TGTGCCAGCAGTGATCAAGAGACCCAGTACTTC.

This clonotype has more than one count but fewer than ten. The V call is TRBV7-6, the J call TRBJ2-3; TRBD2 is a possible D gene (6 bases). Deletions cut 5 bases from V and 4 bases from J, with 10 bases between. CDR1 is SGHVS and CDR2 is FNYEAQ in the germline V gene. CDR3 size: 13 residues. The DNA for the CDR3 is TGTGCCAGCAGCGACGGGAGTTCAGATACGCAGTATTTT. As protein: CASSDGSSDTQYF. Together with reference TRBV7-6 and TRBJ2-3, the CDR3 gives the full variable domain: GAGVSQSPRYKVTKRGQDVALRCDPISGHVSLYWYRQALGQGPEFLTYFNYEAQQDKSGLPNDRFSAERPEGSISTLTIQRTEQRDSAMYRCASSDGSSDTQYFGPGTRLTVL.

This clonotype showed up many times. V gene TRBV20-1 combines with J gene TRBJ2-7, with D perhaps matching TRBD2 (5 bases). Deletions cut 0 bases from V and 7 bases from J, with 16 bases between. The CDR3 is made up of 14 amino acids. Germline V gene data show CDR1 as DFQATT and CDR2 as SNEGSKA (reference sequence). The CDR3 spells CSARDLGGSGEQYF. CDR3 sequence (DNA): TGCAGTGCTAGAGATTTGGGCGGGTCGGGGGAGCAGTACTTC.

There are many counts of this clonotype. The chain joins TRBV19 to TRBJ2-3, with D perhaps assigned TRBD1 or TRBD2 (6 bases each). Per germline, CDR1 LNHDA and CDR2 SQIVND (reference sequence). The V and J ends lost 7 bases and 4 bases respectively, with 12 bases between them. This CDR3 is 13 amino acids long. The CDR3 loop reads CASIAEGADTQYF. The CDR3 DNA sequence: TGTGCCAGTATTGCGGAGGGGGCAGATACGCAGTATTTT.

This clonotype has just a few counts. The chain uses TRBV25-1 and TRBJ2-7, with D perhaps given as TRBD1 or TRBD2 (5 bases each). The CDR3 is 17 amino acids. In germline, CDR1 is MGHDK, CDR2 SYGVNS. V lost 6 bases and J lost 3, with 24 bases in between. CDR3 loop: CASSGVWGSKGHYEQYF. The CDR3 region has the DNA TGTGCCAGCAGCGGAGTGTGGGGGAGCAAGGGGCACTACGAGCAGTACTTC.

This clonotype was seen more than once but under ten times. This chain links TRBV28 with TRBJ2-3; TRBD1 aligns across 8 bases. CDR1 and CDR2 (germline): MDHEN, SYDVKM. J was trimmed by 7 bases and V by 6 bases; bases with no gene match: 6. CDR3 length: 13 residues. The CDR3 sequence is CASSPDRDNTQYF. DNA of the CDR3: TGTGCCAGCAGCCCGGACAGGGACAATACGCAGTATTTT.

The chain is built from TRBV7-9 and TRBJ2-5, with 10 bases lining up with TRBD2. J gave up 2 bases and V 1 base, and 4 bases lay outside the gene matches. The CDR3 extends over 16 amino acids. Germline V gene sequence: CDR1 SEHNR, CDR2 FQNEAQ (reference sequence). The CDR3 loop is CASSLVLAGEQETQYF. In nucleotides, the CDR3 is TGTGCCAGCAGCTTAGTTCTAGCGGGAGAGCAAGAGACCCAGTACTTC.

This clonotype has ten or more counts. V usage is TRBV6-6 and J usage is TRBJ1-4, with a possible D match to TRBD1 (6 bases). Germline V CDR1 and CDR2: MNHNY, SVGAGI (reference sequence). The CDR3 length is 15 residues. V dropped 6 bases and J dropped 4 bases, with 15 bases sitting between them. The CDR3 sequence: CASRADRTFNEKLFF. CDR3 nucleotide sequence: TGTGCCAGCAGGGCTGACAGGACTTTTAATGAAAAACTGTTTTTT.

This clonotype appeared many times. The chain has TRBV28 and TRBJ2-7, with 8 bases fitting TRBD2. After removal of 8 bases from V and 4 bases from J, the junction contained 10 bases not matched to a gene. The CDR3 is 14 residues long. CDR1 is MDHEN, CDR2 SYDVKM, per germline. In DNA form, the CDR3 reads TGTGCCAGCCGGCACGGGGGGGCCGGGTACGAGCAGTACTTC. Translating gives CASRHGGAGYEQYF.

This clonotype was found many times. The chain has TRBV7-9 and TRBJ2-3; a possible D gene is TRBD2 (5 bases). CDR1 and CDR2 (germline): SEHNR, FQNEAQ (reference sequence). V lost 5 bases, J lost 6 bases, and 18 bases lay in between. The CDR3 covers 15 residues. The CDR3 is CASSHLSATRDTQYF. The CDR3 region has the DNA TGTGCCAGCAGCCACCTTAGCGCCACTCGGGATACGCAGTATTTT.

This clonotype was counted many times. CDR3 in DNA: TGTGCCAGCAGCTTAGGACACCGACAAGAGACCCAGTACTTC. Protein: CASSLGHRQETQYF. The chain joins TRBV7-9 to TRBJ2-5; the D is unclear. Germline V lookup: CDR1 SEHNR, CDR2 FQNEAQ (reference sequence). The V gene lost 1 base and the J gene lost 2 bases, with 8 bases spanning the gap. The CDR3 sequence is 14 residues long. The full variable domain, rest sourced from reference TRBV7-9 and TRBJ2-5, is DTGVSQNPRHKITKRGQNVTFRCDPISEHNRLYWYRQTLGQGPEFLTYFQNEAQLEKSRLLSDRFSAERPKGSFSTLEIQRTEQGDSAMYLCASSLGHRQETQYFGPGTRLLVL.

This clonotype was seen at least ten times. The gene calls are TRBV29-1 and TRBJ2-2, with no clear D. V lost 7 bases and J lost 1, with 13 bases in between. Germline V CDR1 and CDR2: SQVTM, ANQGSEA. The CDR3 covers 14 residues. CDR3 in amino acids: CSAPTPRNTGELFF. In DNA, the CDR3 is TGCAGCGCCCCTACGCCCAGGAACACCGGGGAGCTGTTTTTT.

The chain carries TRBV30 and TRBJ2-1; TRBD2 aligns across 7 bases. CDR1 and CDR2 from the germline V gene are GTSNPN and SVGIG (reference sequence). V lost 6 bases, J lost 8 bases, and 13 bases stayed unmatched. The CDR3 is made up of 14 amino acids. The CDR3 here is CACPSGGGGDEQFF. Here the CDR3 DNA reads TGTGCCTGCCCGTCTGGCGGGGGAGGCGATGAGCAGTTCTTC.

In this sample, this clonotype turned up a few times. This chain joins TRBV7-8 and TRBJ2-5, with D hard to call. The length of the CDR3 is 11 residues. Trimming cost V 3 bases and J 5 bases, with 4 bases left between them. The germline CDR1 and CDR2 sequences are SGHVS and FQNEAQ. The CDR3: CASSFGETQYF. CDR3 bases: TGTGCCAGCAGCTTTGGTGAGACCCAGTACTTC.

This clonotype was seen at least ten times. In DNA, the CDR3 is TGTGCCATCGGGGAACGGGACACTGAAGCTTTCTTT. This gives the protein CAIGERDTEAFF. J is TRBJ1-1 and V is TRBV10-3; the D is unclear. The V end lost 8 bases, the J end lost 3 bases, and 10 bases lay between the germline ends. CDR1 and CDR2 from the germline V gene are ENHRY and SYGVKD. The CDR3 runs to 12 residues.

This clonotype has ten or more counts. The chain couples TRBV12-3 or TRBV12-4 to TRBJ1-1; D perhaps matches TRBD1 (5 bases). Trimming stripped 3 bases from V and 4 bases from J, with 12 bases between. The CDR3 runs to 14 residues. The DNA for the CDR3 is TGTGCCAGCAGTTTGGGTGAAGGGGTCACTGAAGCTTTCTTT. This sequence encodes CASSLGEGVTEAFF.

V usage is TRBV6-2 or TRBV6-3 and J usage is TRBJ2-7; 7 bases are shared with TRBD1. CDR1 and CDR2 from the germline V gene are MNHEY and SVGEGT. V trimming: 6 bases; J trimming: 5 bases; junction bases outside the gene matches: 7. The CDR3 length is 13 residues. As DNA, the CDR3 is TGTGCCAGCAGCCGTGGACAGGTCGACGAGCAGTACTTC. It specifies CASSRGQVDEQYF.

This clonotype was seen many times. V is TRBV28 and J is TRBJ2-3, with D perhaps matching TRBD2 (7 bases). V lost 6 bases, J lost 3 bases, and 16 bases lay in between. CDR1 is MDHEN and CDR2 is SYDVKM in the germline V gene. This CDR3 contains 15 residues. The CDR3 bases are TGTGCCAGCAGCCCCCGGGGGGCGCCGACAGATACGCAGTATTTT. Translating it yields CASSPRGAPTDTQYF.

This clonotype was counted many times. CDR3 nucleotide sequence: TGCAGCGTTGGGAACAGCTTCTACGAGCAGTACTTC. This translates into CSVGNSFYEQYF. This chain links TRBV29-1 with TRBJ2-7; D is unresolved. Germline V gene sequence: CDR1 SQVTM, CDR2 ANQGSEA. The length of the CDR3 is 12 residues. V was cut by 4 bases and J by 3 bases, with 10 bases left in between.

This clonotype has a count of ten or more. The CDR3, as DNA: TGTGCCAGCAGTGACAACTCCTACGAGCAGTACTTC. Residues: CASSDNSYEQYF. This chain connects TRBV6-5 to TRBJ2-7; unclear D gene. From germline, CDR1 is MNHEY and CDR2 SVGAGI. Trimming took 5 bases from V and 0 from J, leaving 5 bases between them. The CDR3 sequence is 12 residues long.

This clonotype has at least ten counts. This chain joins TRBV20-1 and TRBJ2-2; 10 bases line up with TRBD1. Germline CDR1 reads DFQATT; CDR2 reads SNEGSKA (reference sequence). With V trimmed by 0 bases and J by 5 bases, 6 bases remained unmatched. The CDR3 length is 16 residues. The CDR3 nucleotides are TGCAGTGCTAGAGACCGGGACAGGGGAGAAACCGGGGAGCTGTTTTTT. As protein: CSARDRDRGETGELFF.

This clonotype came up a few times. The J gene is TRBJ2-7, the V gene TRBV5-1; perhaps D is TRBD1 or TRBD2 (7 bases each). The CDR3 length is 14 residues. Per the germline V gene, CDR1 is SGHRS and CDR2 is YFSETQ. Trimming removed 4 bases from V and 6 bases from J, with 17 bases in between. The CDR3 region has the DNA TGCGCCAGCAGCATCGGACTAGGGGGCATCGAGCAGTACTTC. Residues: CASSIGLGGIEQYF.

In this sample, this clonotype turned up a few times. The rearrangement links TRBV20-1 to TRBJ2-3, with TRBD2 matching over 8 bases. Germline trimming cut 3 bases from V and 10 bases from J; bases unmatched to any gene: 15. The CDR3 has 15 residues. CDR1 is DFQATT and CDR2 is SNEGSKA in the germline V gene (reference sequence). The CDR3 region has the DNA TGCAGTGCTAGCTTCCTAGCGGGCACGAGTTCTGCGCAGTATTTT. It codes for CSASFLAGTSSAQYF.

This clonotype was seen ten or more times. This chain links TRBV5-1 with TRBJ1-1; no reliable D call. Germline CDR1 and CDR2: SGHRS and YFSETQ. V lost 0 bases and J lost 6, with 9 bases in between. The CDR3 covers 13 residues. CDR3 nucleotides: TGCGCCAGCAGCTTGGCCGGGCGCTCTGAAGCTTTCTTT. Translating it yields CASSLAGRSEAFF.